A single sample gave rise to the 30 T cell receptor beta chains below, sequenced in a study of technical replicates of blood from a few donors. Measured with immunoSEQ multiplex PCR; TCRdb has only the in-frame clones, and not every one. The table includes tens of thousands of clones, roughly 96% detected once. Sequenced input: T cells isolated from PBMCs. Receptors were obtained from a human donor in good health.

This chain connects TRBV11-2 to TRBJ2-7; TRBD1 aligns across 8 bases. V dropped 0 bases and J dropped 4; count of bases not matched to a gene: 8. This CDR3 region has 16 residues. Germline assignment: CDR1 SGHAT and CDR2 FQNNGV. The CDR3 reads CASSLDLGDRGYEQYF. The CDR3 region has the DNA TGTGCCAGCAGCTTAGATCTTGGTGACAGGGGATACGAGCAGTACTTC.

This clone was counted once. This CDR3 is also generated by other DNA sequences in the sample. The chain couples TRBV10-3 to TRBJ1-1; 9 nucleotides line up with TRBD1. Germline V gene data show CDR1 as ENHRY and CDR2 as SYGVKD. Germline trimming cut 8 bases from V and 1 base from J; bases unmatched to any gene: 5. The CDR3 has 14 amino acids. CDR3 amino acids: CAIRGQGGNTEAFF. CDR3 DNA sequence: TGTGCCATCCGGGGACAGGGTGGGAACACTGAAGCTTTCTTT.

The chain joins TRBV5-1 to TRBJ2-7; a weak D match, TRBD1 (5 bases). This CDR3 has 14 residues. Deletions cut 0 bases from V and 4 bases from J, with 11 bases between. Germline loops: CDR1 SGHRS, CDR2 YFSETQ. This CDR3 is CASSLAARDYEQYF. The CDR3 DNA is TGCGCCAGCAGCTTGGCCGCCAGGGATTACGAGCAGTACTTC.

J is TRBJ1-3 and V is TRBV5-1, with D unclear. Trimming took off 0 bases at V and 0 bases at J, with 7 bases between the two ends. The length of the CDR3 is 15 residues. Germline lookup yields CDR1 SGHRS and CDR2 YFSETQ. The CDR3 DNA sequence: TGCGCCAGCAGCTTGGAAATTCACTCTGGAAACACCATATATTTT. Its protein product is CASSLEIHSGNTIYF.

V gene TRBV6-5 combines with J gene TRBJ2-1; 9 bases are a match to TRBD2. The CDR3 covers 12 residues. Germline trimming cut 7 bases from V and 9 bases from J; bases unmatched to any gene: 4. The germline V gene has CDR1 MNHEY and CDR2 SVGAGI. This CDR3 is CASTQTSGEQFF. The CDR3 DNA follows: TGTGCCAGCACCCAGACTAGCGGTGAGCAGTTCTTC.

The chain has TRBV5-4 and TRBJ1-1; the match to TRBD1 covers 12 bases. Germline V gene sequence: CDR1 SGHNT, CDR2 YYREEE (reference sequence). The CDR3 loop spans 15 amino acids. The junction had 6 bases not matched to a gene; V was cut back by 2 bases and J by 7 bases. The CDR3 reads CASSFPGQGANEAFF. Written as DNA, the CDR3 is TGTGCCAGCAGCTTTCCGGGACAGGGGGCGAATGAAGCTTTCTTT.

This chain joins TRBV29-1 and TRBJ1-1; D remains unclear. Germline V lookup: CDR1 SQVTM, CDR2 ANQGSEA. The CDR3 sequence is 12 residues long. V lost 3 bases and J 0 bases, leaving 5 bases between the germline ends. The chain's CDR3 is CSVESLNTEAFF. CDR3 in DNA: TGCAGCGTTGAGAGCTTGAACACTGAAGCTTTCTTT.

V is TRBV11-2 and J is TRBJ2-7, with D possibly TRBD1 on 5 matching bases. Germline V gene sequence: CDR1 SGHAT, CDR2 FQNNGV. This CDR3 comprises 14 residues. Trimming left V 4 bases short and J 2 bases short, with 12 bases between. The CDR3 region is CASSSLDRTYEQYF. The CDR3 bases are TGTGCCAGCAGCTCACTTGACAGAACCTACGAGCAGTACTTC.

The rearrangement joins TRBV4-1 to TRBJ1-2; 7 positions agree with TRBD1. The trim removed 4 bases at V and 4 bases at J, leaving 9 bases unmatched. The CDR3 runs to 15 residues. Germline V lookup: CDR1 MGHRA, CDR2 YSYEKL. CDR3 nucleotide sequence: TGCGCCAGCAGCCCCCCCAGGGGGGTGATCTATGGCTACACCTTC. Amino acid sequence: CASSPPRGVIYGYTF.

J is TRBJ2-5 and V is TRBV10-3, with D unclear. CDR1 ENHRY and CDR2 SYGVKD come from the germline V gene. The CDR3 contains 14 residues. V was shortened by 2 bases and J by 4 bases, with 11 bases between the two germline ends. The CDR3 DNA sequence: TGTGCCATCAGTGAGGCCCTAGTATCAGAGACCCAGTACTTC. As protein: CAISEALVSETQYF.

CDR3 amino acids: CASSLAVGETQYF. For the CDR3, the DNA is TGTGCCAGCAGCTTGGCGGTCGGGGAGACCCAGTACTTC. This chain uses TRBV5-4 with TRBJ2-5; D call uncertain. This CDR3 is 13 amino acids long. Looked up from germline, CDR1 is SGHNT and CDR2 is YYREEE (reference sequence). V was shortened by 0 bases and J by 5 bases, with 8 bases between the two germline ends.

This chain uses TRBV5-6 with TRBJ2-7; 8 bases fit TRBD1. This CDR3 comprises 12 residues. Germline-derived CDR1 and CDR2 are SGHDT and YYEEEE. V shed 4 bases, J shed 7 bases, and the junction held 4 bases outside the gene matches. This CDR3 reads CASSRRQGEQYF. In nucleotides, the CDR3 is TGTGCCAGCAGCAGGAGACAGGGGGAGCAGTACTTC.

The chain combines TRBV20-1 with TRBJ2-7, with D uncertain. Germline V gene sequence: CDR1 DFQATT, CDR2 SNEGSKA (reference sequence). The CDR3 runs to 11 residues. V lost 4 bases and J 2 bases, leaving 6 bases between the germline ends. DNA for the CDR3: TGCAGTGCTATAGCTACCTACGAGCAGTACTTC. Protein: CSAIATYEQYF.

The chain is built from TRBV9 and TRBJ2-3; no clear D gene. The V and J ends lost 0 bases and 3 bases respectively, with 5 bases between them. Germline CDR1 is SGDLS and CDR2 is YYNGEE. This CDR3 has 13 residues. Written as DNA, the CDR3 is TGTGCCAGCAGCGTAGTCGGGACAGATACGCAGTATTTT. This translates into CASSVVGTDTQYF. The whole variable domain, filled in from reference TRBV9 and TRBJ2-3, reads DSGVTQTPKHLITATGQRVTLRCSPRSGDLSVYWYQQSLDQGLQFLIQYYNGEERAKGNILERFSAQQFPDLHSELNLSSLELGDSALYFCASSVVGTDTQYFGPGTRLTVL.

The chain links TRBV19 to TRBJ2-3; 9 bases map to TRBD2. Per the germline V gene, CDR1 is LNHDA and CDR2 is SQIVND (reference sequence). V trimming: 5 bases; J trimming: 1 base; junction bases outside the gene matches: 4. The CDR3 totals 15 residues. The CDR3 DNA sequence: TGTGCCAGTAGTCCTAGCGGGGTGGGCACAGATACGCAGTATTTT. This gives the protein CASSPSGVGTDTQYF. The variable domain in full, completed from reference TRBV19 and TRBJ2-3, reads DGGITQSPKYLFRKEGQNVTLSCEQNLNHDAMYWYRQDPGQGLRLIYYSQIVNDFQKGDIAEGYSVSREKKESFPLTVTSAQKNPTAFYLCASSPSGVGTDTQYFGPGTRLTVL.

The chain combines TRBV27 with TRBJ2-1; 9 nucleotides match TRBD2. The CDR3 contains 17 residues. Germline CDR1 is MNHEY and CDR2 is SMNVEV (reference sequence). V was clipped by 2 bases and J by 9 bases; unmatched bases: 14. DNA for the CDR3: TGTGCCAGCAGTTTACCGGGCCCTAGCGGGATTTCGACTGAGCAGTTCTTC. Residues: CASSLPGPSGISTEQFF.

J is TRBJ2-7 and V is TRBV2, with 8 bases matching TRBD1. The CDR3 length is 15 residues. The trim removed 2 bases at V and 2 bases at J, leaving 5 bases unmatched. CDR1 is SNHLY, CDR2 FYNNEI, per germline. CDR3 amino acids: CASSESAGGPYEQYF. CDR3 in DNA: TGTGCCAGCAGTGAATCGGCAGGGGGCCCCTACGAGCAGTACTTC.

The chain employs TRBV5-6 and TRBJ1-2; tentatively, D is TRBD1 (5 bases). This CDR3 contains 13 residues. From germline, CDR1 is SGHDT and CDR2 YYEEEE. Trimming took 5 bases from V and 6 from J, leaving 14 bases between them. This chain's CDR3 is CASRDVRVHGYTF. The CDR3 DNA reads as TGTGCCAGCAGGGACGTCAGGGTTCATGGCTACACCTTC. The variable domain in full, with the rest retrieved from reference TRBV5-6 and TRBJ1-2, is DAGVTQSPTHLIKTRGQQVTLRCSPKSGHDTVSWYQQALGQGPQFIFQYYEEEERQRGNFPDRFSGHQFPNYSSELNVNALLLGDSALYLCASRDVRVHGYTFGSGTRLTVV.

CDR3 sequence reads: CASGLNRNYGYTF. The CDR3 DNA is TGTGCTAGTGGTTTGAACCGGAACTATGGCTACACCTTC. The chain carries TRBV12-5 and TRBJ1-2; D not resolved. The CDR3 covers 13 residues. Trimming stripped 2 bases from V and 2 bases from J, with 6 bases between. Germline V CDR1 and CDR2: LGHNT, FRNRAP.

This clone was counted a few times. V usage is TRBV11-2 and J usage is TRBJ1-5; D possibly corresponds to TRBD1 (5 bases). The V gene's germline CDR1 is SGHAT and CDR2 FQNNGV. The CDR3 spans 15 residues. V was clipped by 8 bases and J by 5 bases, with 19 bases between them. The CDR3 loop reads CASRSYAGFDQPQHF. CDR3 sequence (DNA): TGTGCCAGCCGCAGCTACGCAGGGTTTGATCAGCCCCAGCATTTT.

This sequence joins TRBV5-1 and TRBJ2-7; 7 nucleotides match TRBD2. After removal of 0 bases from V and 7 bases from J, the junction contained 4 bases not matched to a gene. CDR3 length equals 13 residues. Germline values: CDR1 SGHRS, CDR2 YFSETQ. The CDR3 DNA reads TGCGCCAGCAGCTTGGACAACGGGAGGGAGCAGTACTTC. Its protein product is CASSLDNGREQYF.

V usage is TRBV7-9 and J usage is TRBJ2-3; 8 nucleotides align to TRBD2. V lost 3 bases to trimming and J lost 5 bases; unmatched junction nucleotides: 10. CDR1 SEHNR and CDR2 FQNEAQ come from the germline V gene (reference sequence). CDR3 length: 16 amino acids. DNA for the CDR3: TGTGCCAGCAGCTTCGGTGGAGCGGGAGCGGGAGATACGCAGTATTTT. Protein: CASSFGGAGAGDTQYF.

The CDR3 DNA is TGTGCCAGCAGCTTAAAACCTAGCGGTGCCTACAATGAGCAGTTCTTC. Translating it yields CASSLKPSGAYNEQFF. The chain has TRBV7-9 and TRBJ2-1; 7 bases match TRBD2. Germline CDR1 SEHNR, CDR2 FQNEAQ (reference sequence). The CDR3 extends over 16 amino acids. The V segment lost 2 bases and the J segment 2 bases; nucleotides outside the gene matches: 6. Full variable domain (missing parts from reference TRBV7-9 and TRBJ2-1): DTGVSQNPRHKITKRGQNVTFRCDPISEHNRLYWYRQTLGQGPEFLTYFQNEAQLEKSRLLSDRFSAERPKGSFSTLEIQRTEQGDSAMYLCASSLKPSGAYNEQFFGPGTRLTVL.

The V gene is TRBV27, the J gene TRBJ1-2; D is possibly TRBD1 (6 bases). V lost 6 bases and J 5 bases, leaving 16 bases between the germline ends. Germline CDR1 is MNHEY and CDR2 is SMNVEV (reference sequence). This CDR3 is 14 amino acids long. The CDR3 coding sequence is TGTGCCAGCAGGGGTGGGGGGGGCGGGTATGGCTACACCTTC. Its protein product is CASRGGGGGYGYTF.

This clone was seen a single time. V gene TRBV29-1 combines with J gene TRBJ1-2, with D perhaps TRBD1 (6 bases). There are 12 residues in the CDR3. V gave up 6 bases and J gave up 2 bases, with 10 bases separating them. Per the germline V gene, CDR1 is SQVTM and CDR2 is ANQGSEA. CDR3 DNA sequence: TGCAGCGTGGGACAACCCAACTATGGCTACACCTTC. It encodes CSVGQPNYGYTF.

The V gene is TRBV5-1, the J gene TRBJ2-7; 7 nucleotides match TRBD2. The CDR3 totals 12 residues. Trimming removed 4 bases from V and 2 bases from J; junction bases left unmatched: 0. Germline CDR1 SGHRS, CDR2 YFSETQ. The CDR3 here is CASSGTTYEQYF. The CDR3 DNA is TGCGCCAGCAGCGGGACTACCTACGAGCAGTACTTC.

The chain uses TRBV6-6 and TRBJ1-1, with D unresolved. Trimming removed 2 bases at V and 2 bases at J, with 9 bases between. The CDR3 runs to 14 residues. Germline CDR1 reads MNHNY; CDR2 reads SVGAGI (reference sequence). Written as DNA, the CDR3 is TGTGCCAGCAGTTACCCCGGGGATAACACTGAAGCTTTCTTT. As protein: CASSYPGDNTEAFF.

This chain uses TRBV28 with TRBJ1-2; D is perhaps TRBD1 (6 bases). Germline CDR1 reads MDHEN; CDR2 reads SYDVKM. The CDR3 has 13 amino acids. With 2 bases removed from V and 5 bases from J, the gap between germline ends came to 9 bases. As DNA, the CDR3 is TGTGCCAGCAGTTTACCCGGACAGTATGGCTACACCTTC. It encodes CASSLPGQYGYTF.

The V and J genes are TRBV11-2 and TRBJ1-5; D unresolved. This CDR3 contains 12 residues. Germline values: CDR1 SGHAT, CDR2 FQNNGV. Trimming left V 6 bases short and J 6 bases short, with 9 bases between. CDR3 region: CASSQPSQPQHF. The CDR3 DNA reads TGTGCCAGCAGTCAACCCAGTCAGCCCCAGCATTTT.

The chain has TRBV7-7 and TRBJ2-5, with D possibly being TRBD2 (6 bases). Between the trimmed V and J ends, which lost 5 bases and 5 bases, there was a span of 12 bases. The CDR3 spans 13 residues. Germline loops: CDR1 SSHAT, CDR2 FNYEAQ (reference sequence). This chain's CDR3 is CASSPFGGETQYF. CDR3 DNA sequence: TGTGCCAGCAGCCCTTTCGGAGGGGAGACCCAGTACTTC.